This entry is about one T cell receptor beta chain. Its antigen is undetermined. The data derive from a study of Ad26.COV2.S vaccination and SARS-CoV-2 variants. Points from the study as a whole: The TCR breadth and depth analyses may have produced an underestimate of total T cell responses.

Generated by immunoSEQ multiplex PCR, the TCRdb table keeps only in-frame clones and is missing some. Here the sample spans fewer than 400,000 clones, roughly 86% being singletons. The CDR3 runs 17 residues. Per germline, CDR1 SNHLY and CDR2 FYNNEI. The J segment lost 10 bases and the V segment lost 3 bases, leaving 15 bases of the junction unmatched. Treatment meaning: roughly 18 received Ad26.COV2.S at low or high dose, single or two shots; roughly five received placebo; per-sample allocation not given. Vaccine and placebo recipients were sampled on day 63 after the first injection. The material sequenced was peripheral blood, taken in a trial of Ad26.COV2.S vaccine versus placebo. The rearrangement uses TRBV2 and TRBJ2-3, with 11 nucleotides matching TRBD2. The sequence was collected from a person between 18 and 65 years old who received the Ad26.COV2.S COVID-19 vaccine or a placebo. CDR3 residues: CASSEASGGLIVVPQYF. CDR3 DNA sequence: TGTGCCAGCAGTGAGGCTAGCGGGGGGCTAATTGTAGTTCCGCAGTATTTT.